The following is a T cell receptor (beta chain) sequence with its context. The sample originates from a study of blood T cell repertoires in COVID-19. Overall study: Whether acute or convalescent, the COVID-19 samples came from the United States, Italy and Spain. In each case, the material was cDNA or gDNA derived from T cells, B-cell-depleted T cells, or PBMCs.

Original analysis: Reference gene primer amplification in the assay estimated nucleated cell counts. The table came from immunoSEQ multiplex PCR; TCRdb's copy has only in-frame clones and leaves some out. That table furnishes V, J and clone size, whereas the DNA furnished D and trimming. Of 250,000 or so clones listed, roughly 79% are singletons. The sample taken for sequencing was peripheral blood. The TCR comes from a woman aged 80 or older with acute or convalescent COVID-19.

As DNA, the CDR3 is TGTGCCAGCAGCCCCCGGGTAGGGAACACTGAAGCTTTCTTT. Translation: CASSPRVGNTEAFF. The chain employs TRBV9 and TRBJ1-1; D gene unclear. Germline lookup yields CDR1 SGDLS and CDR2 YYNGEE. This CDR3 contains 14 residues. Trimming took 4 bases from V and 1 from J, leaving 11 bases between them.